Presented here are 18 T cell receptor beta chains from one specimen sequenced in a study of shared clonotypes between healthy human individuals. Naive CD8 cells were CD45RO-negative, positively selected for CCR7, excluding terminally differentiated effector memory CD45RA+ cells. Assay: immunoSEQ multiplex PCR; the TCRdb copy retains only in-frame clones and omits some. The table shows under 850,000 clones, with more than 85% occurring only once. What was sequenced was naive CD8+ T cells sorted from blood. Receptors originate from a man younger than 40 in good health.

Concerning this clone itself: The sample holds other DNA sequences that translate to the same CDR3. The rearrangement uses TRBV27 and TRBJ2-1; 8 bases map to TRBD2. Germline lookup yields CDR1 MNHEY and CDR2 SMNVEV (reference sequence). V shed 1 base and J 6 bases; nucleotides not matched to a gene: 2. The CDR3 consists of 14 residues. The CDR3 nucleotides are TGTGCCAGCAGTTTATTAGCGGGACTCAATGAGCAGTTCTTC. This codes for CASSLLAGLNEQFF.

V and J are TRBV2 and TRBJ2-4; no clear D. V was trimmed by 2 bases and J by 8 bases, leaving 10 bases between them. Germline V lookup: CDR1 SNHLY, CDR2 FYNNEI. This CDR3 has 13 amino acids. The CDR3 bases are TGTGCCAGCAGTGAATGGCAGTTAGACATTCAGTACTTC. Amino acids: CASSEWQLDIQYF.

This rearrangement joins TRBV6-5 to TRBJ2-4; D call uncertain. Trimming removed 2 bases from V and 6 bases from J, with 5 bases in between. The germline V gene encodes CDR1 MNHEY and CDR2 SVGAGI. The CDR3 runs 12 residues. The CDR3 DNA reads TGTGCCAGCAGTTACCAGTTAAACATTCAGTACTTC. Its translation: CASSYQLNIQYF.

The chain has TRBV7-8 and TRBJ2-2; D possibly corresponds to TRBD2 (6 bases). Trimming took off 6 bases at V and 5 bases at J, with 13 bases between the two ends. Germline CDR1 and CDR2: SGHVS and FQNEAQ. The CDR3 contains 14 residues. The CDR3 spells CASRAGPSTGELFF. In DNA, the CDR3 is TGTGCCAGCAGAGCGGGCCCTTCGACCGGGGAGCTGTTTTTT.

V usage is TRBV19 and J usage is TRBJ2-7, with TRBD2 identical over 10 bases. The CDR3 is made up of 15 amino acids. Germline values: CDR1 LNHDA, CDR2 SQIVND (reference sequence). Unmatched junction bases numbered 10, after V lost 5 bases and J lost 6 bases. CDR3 DNA: TGTGCCAGTAGTTCCTCAGGGCTAGCGGGAGTCGAGCAGTACTTC. Its protein product is CASSSSGLAGVEQYF.

This chain uses TRBV10-1 with TRBJ2-3; 10 bases map to TRBD2. The length of the CDR3 is 19 residues. The germline gives CDR1 WNHNN, CDR2 SYGVQD (reference sequence). Trimming at V came to 4 bases and at J to 1 base, leaving 14 bases not matched to a gene. CDR3 amino acids: CASSGSGTSESPGTDTQYF. Here the CDR3 DNA reads TGCGCCAGCAGTGGATCCGGGACTAGCGAATCTCCGGGCACAGATACGCAGTATTTT.

V is TRBV4-1 and J is TRBJ2-1; 13 nucleotides line up with TRBD2. V lost 0 bases and J lost 6; bases outside the gene matches: 5. Germline lookup yields CDR1 MGHRA and CDR2 YSYEKL. The CDR3 contains 17 residues. CDR3 in amino acids: CASSQDAGLAGFNEQFF. CDR3 coding DNA: TGCGCCAGCAGCCAAGATGCGGGACTAGCGGGATTCAATGAGCAGTTCTTC.

This chain joins TRBV6-5 and TRBJ2-7, with TRBD1 as a possible D gene (5 bases). V was clipped by 8 bases and J by 5 bases, with 13 bases between them. CDR3 length: 12 residues. CDR1 MNHEY and CDR2 SVGAGI come from the germline V gene. The CDR3 reads CASGFTGNEQYF. CDR3 bases: TGTGCCAGCGGGTTTACAGGAAACGAGCAGTACTTC.

V gene TRBV5-4 combines with J gene TRBJ1-1; D is ambiguous. There are 16 residues in the CDR3. V shed 1 base and J shed 1 base, with 14 bases lying between them. CDR1 SGHNT and CDR2 YYREEE come from the germline V gene (reference sequence). The CDR3 DNA reads as TGTGCCAGCAGCTTGATAGGGCCCGTCGGGAACACTGAAGCTTTCTTT. It encodes CASSLIGPVGNTEAFF.

The chain couples TRBV19 to TRBJ2-1; 8 bases are a match to TRBD2. After removal of 1 base from V and 9 bases from J, the junction contained 5 bases not matched to a gene. Per the germline V gene, CDR1 is LNHDA and CDR2 is SQIVND (reference sequence). This CDR3 is 14 amino acids long. CDR3 residues: CASSIAGGPLEQFF. In DNA form, the CDR3 reads TGTGCCAGTAGTATAGCGGGAGGGCCGCTTGAGCAGTTCTTC.

This chain links TRBV4-1 with TRBJ1-5; no definite D call. The germline CDR1 and CDR2 sequences are MGHRA and YSYEKL. The V end was cut by 2 bases, the J end by 4 bases, with 9 bases between. This CDR3 has 14 amino acids. Written as DNA, the CDR3 is TGCGCCAGCAGCCAAACACAGATGAATCAGCCCCAGCATTTT. This encodes CASSQTQMNQPQHF.

The rearrangement joins TRBV19 to TRBJ2-2, with 7 nucleotides matching TRBD2. The V and J ends lost 5 bases and 1 base, in that order; junction bases with no gene match: 13. The CDR3 is 18 amino acids. The germline CDR1 and CDR2 sequences are LNHDA and SQIVND (reference sequence). CDR3 loop: CASSGRERDSWNTGELFF. The CDR3 nucleotides are TGTGCCAGTAGTGGGCGGGAGAGGGACTCCTGGAACACCGGGGAGCTGTTTTTT.

This clone was detected once. This chain connects TRBV9 to TRBJ2-3, with 8 bases matching TRBD1. Trimming cost V 3 bases and J 3 bases; bases outside gene matches: 9. The CDR3 has 16 residues. The germline V gene has CDR1 SGDLS and CDR2 YYNGEE. The CDR3 DNA sequence: TGTGCCAGCAGCGATCCGACAGGGGAAGCGACAGATACGCAGTATTTT. Translating gives CASSDPTGEATDTQYF.

The chain has TRBV9 and TRBJ2-7; TRBD2 agrees at 10 bases. This CDR3 region has 16 residues. Germline lookup yields CDR1 SGDLS and CDR2 YYNGEE. Losses at the gene ends were 3 bases for V and 5 bases for J; bases not matched to a gene: 11. For the CDR3, the DNA is TGTGCCAGCAGCGGATCCCTAGCGGGAGTAGGAAACGAGCAGTACTTC. It translates to CASSGSLAGVGNEQYF.

The chain employs TRBV7-9 and TRBJ2-7; D perhaps matches TRBD2 (5 bases). V shed 5 bases and J shed 7 bases, with 24 bases lying between them. The CDR3 totals 16 residues. Germline V gene data show CDR1 as SEHNR and CDR2 as FQNEAQ (reference sequence). In DNA, the CDR3 is TGTGCCAGCAGCGAACAAGAGGAGCCTGACGGGGAGGAGCAGTACTTC. It codes for CASSEQEEPDGEEQYF.

V is TRBV29-1 and J is TRBJ2-7; 7 bases match TRBD1. V dropped 7 bases and J dropped 4; count of bases not matched to a gene: 4. Germline loops: CDR1 SQVTM, CDR2 ANQGSEA. The CDR3 covers 11 residues. CDR3: CSGRQGYEQYF. The DNA of the CDR3 is TGCAGCGGGAGACAGGGATACGAGCAGTACTTC.

The V call is TRBV30, the J call TRBJ1-1; D is unclear. Germline V gene sequence: CDR1 GTSNPN, CDR2 SVGIG (reference sequence). This CDR3 contains 11 residues. The CDR3 loop reads CAYVVNTEAFF. DNA of the CDR3: TGTGCTTACGTCGTGAACACTGAAGCTTTCTTT.

The chain carries TRBV28 and TRBJ1-1, with D maybe TRBD1 (5 bases). V lost 3 bases, J lost 10 bases, and 18 bases lay in between. The V gene's germline CDR1 is MDHEN and CDR2 SYDVKM. This CDR3 spans 14 amino acids. In DNA form, the CDR3 reads TGTGCCAGCAGTTTCGGGGGAATGCGGTGGGGAGCTTTCTTT. Residues: CASSFGGMRWGAFF.